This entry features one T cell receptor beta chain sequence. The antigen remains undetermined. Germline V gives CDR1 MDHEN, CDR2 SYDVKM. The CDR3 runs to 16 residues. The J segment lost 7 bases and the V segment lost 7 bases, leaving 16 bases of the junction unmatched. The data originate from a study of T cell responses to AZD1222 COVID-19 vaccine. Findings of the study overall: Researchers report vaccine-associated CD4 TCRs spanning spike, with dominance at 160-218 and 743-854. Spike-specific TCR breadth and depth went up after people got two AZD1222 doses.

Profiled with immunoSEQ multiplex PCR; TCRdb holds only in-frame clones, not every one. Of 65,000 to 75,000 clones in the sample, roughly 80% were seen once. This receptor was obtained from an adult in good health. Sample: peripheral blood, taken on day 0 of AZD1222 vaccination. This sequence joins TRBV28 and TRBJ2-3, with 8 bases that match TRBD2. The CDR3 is CASTLSGGARTNTQYF. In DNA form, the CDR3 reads TGTGCCAGCACCCTCTCGGGGGGGGCCCGCACCAATACGCAGTATTTT.